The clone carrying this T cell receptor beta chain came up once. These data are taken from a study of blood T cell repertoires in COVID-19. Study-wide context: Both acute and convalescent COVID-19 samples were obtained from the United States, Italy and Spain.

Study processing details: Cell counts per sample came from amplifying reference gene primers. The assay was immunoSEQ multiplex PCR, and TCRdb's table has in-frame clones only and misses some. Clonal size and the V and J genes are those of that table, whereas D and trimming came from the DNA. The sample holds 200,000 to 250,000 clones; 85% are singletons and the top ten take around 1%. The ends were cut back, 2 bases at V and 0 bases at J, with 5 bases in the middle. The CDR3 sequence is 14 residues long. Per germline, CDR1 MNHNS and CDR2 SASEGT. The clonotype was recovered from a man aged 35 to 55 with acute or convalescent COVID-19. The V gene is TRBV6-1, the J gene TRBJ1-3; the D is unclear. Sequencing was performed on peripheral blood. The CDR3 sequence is CASSEQYSGNTIYF. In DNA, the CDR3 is TGTGCCAGCAGTGAACAGTACTCTGGAAACACCATATATTTT.